The 13 T cell receptor beta chains reported below all come from one sample, sequenced in a study of T cell changes during pregnancy in multiple sclerosis. Data came from immunoSEQ multiplex PCR; TCRdb stores just in-frame clones and leaves some out. The repertoire holds some 70,000 clones, with 70% to 90% as singletons. Sample: peripheral blood, taken before pregnancy. These receptors were collected from a female donor with multiple sclerosis, enrolled in a pregnancy study.

The CDR3, as DNA: TGTGCCAGCAGTTTGACAGGGCGAGGCACTGAAGCTTTCTTT. Amino acids: CASSLTGRGTEAFF. The chain employs TRBV27 and TRBJ1-1; 7 positions agree with TRBD1. This CDR3 has 14 amino acids. Germline lookup yields CDR1 MNHEY and CDR2 SMNVEV (reference sequence). With 3 bases clipped from V and 4 bases from J, the junction kept 5 bases outside the gene matches.

The chain employs TRBV5-4 and TRBJ2-7; weak D call: TRBD2 (6 bases). V lost 0 bases to trimming and J lost 5 bases, with 9 bases between them. Germline assignment: CDR1 SGHNT and CDR2 YYREEE (reference sequence). The CDR3 totals 13 residues. The CDR3 is CASSLGGENEQYF. In DNA, the CDR3 is TGTGCCAGCAGCTTGGGGGGGGAGAACGAGCAGTACTTC. Looking up the rest from reference TRBV5-4 and TRBJ2-7 gives the full variable domain: ETGVTQSPTHLIKTRGQQVTLRCSSQSGHNTVSWYQQALGQGPQFIFQYYREEENGRGNFPPRFSGLQFPNYSSELNVNALELDDSALYLCASSLGGENEQYFGPGTRLTVT.

V is TRBV2 and J is TRBJ2-1, with TRBD1 matching 7 bases. Germline CDR1 is SNHLY and CDR2 is FYNNEI. V lost 6 bases to trimming and J lost 5 bases; unmatched junction nucleotides: 4. The CDR3 has 13 amino acids. The CDR3 DNA is TGTGCCAGCAGGGGGACAGTTAACAATGAGCAGTTCTTC. It translates to CASRGTVNNEQFF.

V usage is TRBV11-2 and J usage is TRBJ2-7, with TRBD1 matching over 9 bases. CDR1 and CDR2 from the germline V gene are SGHAT and FQNNGV. After removal of 1 base from V and 3 bases from J, the junction contained 4 bases not matched to a gene. The CDR3 is 15 residues long. In DNA form, the CDR3 reads TGTGCCAGCAGCTTAGGACAGGGGGAACTCTACGAGCAGTACTTC. This translates into CASSLGQGELYEQYF.

V is TRBV27 and J is TRBJ1-1, with D possibly being TRBD1 (5 bases). Per the germline V gene, CDR1 is MNHEY and CDR2 is SMNVEV (reference sequence). This CDR3 has 15 residues. The V end lost 2 bases, the J end lost 3 bases, and 13 bases lay between the germline ends. The DNA for the CDR3 is TGTGCCAGCAGTTTAGAGGGGAGGGGCGACACTGAAGCTTTCTTT. Encoded protein: CASSLEGRGDTEAFF.

The chain has TRBV11-1 and TRBJ2-7; D perhaps matches TRBD2 (6 bases). V was pared by 3 bases and J by 7 bases, with 16 bases between. CDR1 and CDR2 (germline): SGHAT, FQDESV (reference sequence). The CDR3 runs 14 residues. The CDR3 nucleotides are TGTGCCAGCAGCTTCGGGACTCCCGGCTTGGAGCAGTACTTC. Its translation is CASSFGTPGLEQYF.

The J gene is TRBJ1-2, the V gene TRBV7-8; 7 positions agree with TRBD1. V dropped 5 bases and J dropped 2; count of bases not matched to a gene: 8. The V gene's germline CDR1 is SGHVS and CDR2 FQNEAQ. The CDR3 spans 15 residues. CDR3 nucleotide sequence: TGTGCCAGCAGCGCAAGACAGGGTTTAAACTATGGCTACACCTTC. This gives the protein CASSARQGLNYGYTF.

This clone was picked up a small number of times. This rearrangement joins TRBV30 to TRBJ2-2; TRBD1 agrees at 7 bases. V dropped 7 bases and J dropped 2; count of bases not matched to a gene: 4. CDR1 is GTSNPN, CDR2 SVGIG, per germline (reference sequence). The CDR3 has 13 residues. CDR3 in amino acids: CAFRQGNTGELFF. CDR3 nucleotide sequence: TGTGCCTTCCGACAGGGAAACACCGGGGAGCTGTTTTTT.

The gene calls are TRBV5-1 and TRBJ2-6; D is undetermined. CDR3 length: 15 residues. From germline, CDR1 is SGHRS and CDR2 YFSETQ. Trimming cost V 0 bases and J 0 bases, with 4 bases left between them. The CDR3 sequence is CASSLGASGANVLTF. CDR3 DNA: TGCGCCAGCAGCTTGGGGGCCTCTGGGGCCAACGTCCTGACTTTC.

This clone has a single count. The V gene is TRBV27, the J gene TRBJ2-7; 10 bases match TRBD1. J gave up 5 bases and V 7 bases, and 20 bases lay outside the gene matches. This CDR3 region has 18 residues. CDR1 MNHEY and CDR2 SMNVEV come from the germline V gene (reference sequence). In DNA form, the CDR3 reads TGTGCCAGCAACAAAATCTCCGTGGCCGGGACAGGGGAACACGAGCAGTACTTC. This translates into CASNKISVAGTGEHEQYF.

This rearrangement joins TRBV14 to TRBJ2-2; D uncertain. This CDR3 is 14 amino acids long. Trimming cost V 3 bases and J 4 bases, with 9 bases left between them. Germline V lookup: CDR1 SGHDN, CDR2 FVKESK. DNA of the CDR3: TGTGCCAGCAGCCAGGCTAGGAGCACCGGGGAGCTGTTTTTT. Translation: CASSQARSTGELFF.

This clone was seen once. The V and J genes are TRBV6-1 and TRBJ2-7; 8 bases align to TRBD2. V was clipped by 7 bases and J by 7 bases; unmatched bases: 9. The CDR3 sequence is 13 residues long. Germline assignment: CDR1 MNHNS and CDR2 SASEGT. The CDR3 coding sequence is TGTGCCAGCATTCCAGCGGGAGTCTTTGAGCAGTACTTC. This translates into CASIPAGVFEQYF.

The rearrangement joins TRBV5-4 to TRBJ2-2; a possible D gene is TRBD2 (6 bases). V was trimmed by 4 bases and J by 4 bases, leaving 17 bases between them. This CDR3 has 16 amino acids. The germline CDR1 and CDR2 sequences are SGHNT and YYREEE (reference sequence). The CDR3 DNA is TGTGCCAGCAGCCCCATGGGGGGAGATCCCACCGGGGAGCTGTTTTTT. Protein sequence: CASSPMGGDPTGELFF. Supplemented by reference TRBV5-4 and TRBJ2-2, the full variable domain reads ETGVTQSPTHLIKTRGQQVTLRCSSQSGHNTVSWYQQALGQGPQFIFQYYREEENGRGNFPPRFSGLQFPNYSSELNVNALELDDSALYLCASSPMGGDPTGELFFGEGSRLTVL.